This T cell receptor (beta chain) was identified during a study of STAT5B mutations in CD4+ large granular lymphocyte leukemia. Sequencing was at survey level. Generated by immunoSEQ multiplex PCR, the TCRdb table keeps only in-frame clones and is missing some. The sample records about 24,000 clones, approximately 79% being singletons. In germline, CDR1 is KGHSH, CDR2 LQKENI. The CDR3 contains 14 residues. The V gene lost 0 bases and the J gene lost 5 bases, with 10 bases spanning the gap. Findings and caveats of the study: Top patient clones used TRBV06 genes more often: 8/27 versus 2/35 in controls.

For this clone: Its target is not known.

Control samples were healthy donors' buffy coats. The receptor was derived from a human donor in good health. The V and J genes are TRBV18 and TRBJ2-5; TRBD1 is a possible D gene (5 bases). Sequenced material: CD4+ T cells from blood buffy coats. The CDR3 spells CASSPPGRGETQYF. The CDR3, as DNA: TGTGCCAGCTCACCACCGGGAAGGGGTGAGACCCAGTACTTC. The full variable domain, completed using reference TRBV18 and TRBJ2-5, is NAGVMQNPRHLVRRRGQEARLRCSPMKGHSHVYWYRQLPEEGLKFMVYLQKENIIDESGMPKERFSAEFPKEGPSILRIQQVVRGDSAAYFCASSPPGRGETQYFGPGTRLLVL.